The rows below give T cell receptor beta chains drawn from one sample of a study of cytomegalovirus exposure and HLA in healthy donors. The method was immunoSEQ multiplex PCR; TCRdb's version includes in-frame clones alone and lacks a portion of them. The sample has 200,000 to 250,000 clones; 65% to 85% are singletons. Specimen: PBMCs. The receptors here all came from a man in his fifties in good health and CMV-seronegative. Both conserved end residues are part of each CDR3. The order of the fields is J gene, D gene, clone size, V gene, CDR3 protein, CDR3 DNA. D genes are given only for firm matches. Not all rows give a size; the values are once, few, many and, for expanded clones, a class.

TRBJ1-2 NA few TRBV6-1 CATSSAGGYGYTF TGTGCCACGTCAAGCGCGGGCGGCTATGGCTACACCTTC
TRBJ2-3 TRBD2 NA TRBV28 CASSFGDAGGADTQYF TGTGCCAGCAGTTTTGGGGATGCGGGAGGGGCAGATACGCAGTATTTT
TRBJ2-7 NA once TRBV20-1 CSASQGYEQYF TGCAGTGCTAGTCAGGGGTACGAGCAGTACTTC
TRBJ2-5 NA NA TRBV10-1 CASREDGGETQYF TGCGCCAGCAGAGAGGACGGAGGAGAGACCCAGTACTTC
TRBJ1-4 TRBD1 NA TRBV25-1 CASSEFSTGTANEKLFF TGTGCCAGCAGTGAATTTTCTACCGGGACAGCTAATGAAAAACTGTTTTTT
TRBJ1-5 NA NA TRBV7-9 CASSSRGAGQPQHF TGTGCCAGCAGCTCGCGGGGGGCAGGGCAGCCCCAGCATTTT
TRBJ2-5 TRBD2 NA TRBV27 CASRPSGSQTQYF TGTGCCAGTCGCCCTAGCGGGAGCCAGACCCAGTACTTC
TRBJ2-3 TRBD2 NA TRBV2 CASSGSGDTDTQYF TGTGCCAGCAGTGGTAGCGGGGACACAGATACGCAGTATTTT
TRBJ2-5 NA few TRBV7-3 CASSLSYQETQYF TGTGCCAGCAGCTTATCTTACCAAGAGACCCAGTACTTC
TRBJ2-7 TRBD1 few TRBV27 CASSFVGQGSYEQYF TGTGCCAGCAGTTTTGTGGGACAGGGATCCTACGAGCAGTACTTC
TRBJ2-7 NA NA TRBV6-4 CASSDSIRGEQYF TGTGCCAGCAGTGACTCGATCCGGGGAGAGCAGTACTTC
TRBJ2-2 TRBD1 NA TRBV5-1 CASAGGQGTGELFF TGCGCCAGTGCAGGGGGCCAGGGCACCGGGGAGCTGTTTTTT
TRBJ2-1 TRBD2 NA TRBV18 CASSPTVLANNEQFF TGTGCCAGCTCACCTACCGTACTAGCGAACAATGAGCAGTTCTTC
TRBJ1-2 TRBD1 NA TRBV5-1 CASSPPGQARNNYGYTF TGCGCCAGCAGCCCACCGGGACAGGCCCGTAATAACTATGGCTACACCTTC
TRBJ2-1 TRBD2 few TRBV5-8 CASSIGLAVDYNEQFF TGTGCCAGCAGCATCGGACTAGCGGTTGACTACAATGAGCAGTTCTTC
TRBJ2-7 TRBD2 NA TRBV7-9 CASSFSGREYEQYF TGTGCCAGCAGCTTTAGCGGGAGAGAATACGAGCAGTACTTC
TRBJ2-3 NA NA TRBV19 CASSTRLDTQYF TGTGCCAGTAGTACTCGTCTGGATACGCAGTATTTT